Listed below are T cell receptor beta chains from one sample, sequenced in a study of blood T cell repertoires in COVID-19. The table came from immunoSEQ multiplex PCR; TCRdb's copy has only in-frame clones and leaves some out. Of approximately 200,000 clones detected, approximately 80% appear once; the ten largest clones hold around 1.8%. The source material was PBMCs or T cells enriched from blood (not recorded which). These receptor sequences come from a man in his 60s who had recovered from COVID-19. CDR3s include the opening cysteine and the closing phenylalanine or tryptophan. The D gene is left open where the match is weak. Clone sizes are given selectively: once, few, many, or a class where the clone is expanded.

J: TRBJ1-1
size: -
D: -
V: TRBV6-5
CDR3: CASSYSRTAQKAFF
DNA: TGTGCCAGCAGTTACTCGCGGACAGCTCAAAAAGCTTTCTTT

J: TRBJ2-2
size: -
D: -
V: TRBV9
CDR3: CASSSGSSGRGELFF
DNA: TGTGCCAGCAGCTCGGGAAGTTCAGGTAGAGGGGAGCTGTTTTTT

J: TRBJ2-3
size: many
D: TRBD2
V: TRBV7-9
CDR3: CASSASGNTDTQYF
DNA: TGTGCCAGCAGCGCTAGCGGGAACACAGATACGCAGTATTTT

J: TRBJ2-3
size: -
D: TRBD1
V: TRBV7-2
CDR3: CASSPRTGVNTDTQYF
DNA: TGTGCCAGCAGCCCCAGGACAGGGGTGAACACAGATACGCAGTATTTT

J: TRBJ1-4
size: -
D: TRBD1
V: TRBV13
CDR3: CASSFWTGGDEKLFF
DNA: TGTGCCAGCAGCTTTTGGACAGGGGGCGATGAAAAACTGTTTTTT

J: TRBJ2-1
size: -
D: TRBD1
V: TRBV11-3
CDR3: CASSLAPGTGVYEQFF
DNA: TGTGCCAGCAGCTTAGCACCCGGGACAGGGGTCTATGAGCAGTTCTTC

J: TRBJ2-1
size: -
D: -
V: TRBV5-1
CDR3: CASSLVRQADNEQFF
DNA: TGCGCCAGCAGCTTGGTTCGACAGGCTGACAATGAGCAGTTCTTC

J: TRBJ2-2
size: -
D: TRBD2
V: TRBV10-3
CDR3: CAIRGGTNTGELFF
DNA: TGTGCCATCCGCGGGGGGACGAACACCGGGGAGCTGTTTTTT

J: TRBJ2-3
size: -
D: TRBD2
V: TRBV5-1
CDR3: CASSGAGGPLTTQYF
DNA: TGCGCCAGCAGCGGAGCGGGGGGGCCGCTCACGACGCAGTATTTT

J: TRBJ2-3
size: -
D: -
V: TRBV5-5
CDR3: CASSGPGTPRGTDTQYF
DNA: TGTGCCAGCAGCGGGCCCGGGACACCAAGGGGCACAGATACGCAGTATTTT

J: TRBJ2-7
size: -
D: -
V: TRBV11-2
CDR3: CASTAGGINEQYF
DNA: TGTGCCAGCACGGCTGGGGGCATCAACGAGCAGTACTTC

J: TRBJ2-3
size: -
D: -
V: TRBV24-1
CDR3: CATGILGVDTQYF
DNA: TGTGCCACCGGGATCTTAGGGGTGGATACGCAGTATTTT

J: TRBJ2-7
size: -
D: TRBD2
V: TRBV7-2
CDR3: CASSFSGAFSYEQYF
DNA: TGTGCCAGCAGCTTCAGCGGGGCCTTCTCCTACGAGCAGTACTTC

J: TRBJ1-1
size: -
D: TRBD1
V: TRBV11-3
CDR3: CASSLQRIQGGTEAFF
DNA: TGTGCCAGCAGCTTACAACGAATACAGGGGGGCACTGAAGCTTTCTTT

J: TRBJ1-4
size: -
D: -
V: TRBV11-2
CDR3: CASSLGATTNEKLFF
DNA: TGTGCCAGCAGCTTAGGGGCCACAACTAATGAAAAACTGTTTTTT

J: TRBJ1-4
size: -
D: -
V: TRBV18
CDR3: CASSPIRRDNVNEKLFF
DNA: TGTGCCAGCTCACCAATCCGCCGAGACAATGTTAATGAAAAACTGTTTTTT

J: TRBJ1-1
size: few
D: TRBD1
V: TRBV6-5
CDR3: CASRDRSVTEAFF
DNA: TGTGCCAGCAGGGACAGGAGCGTAACTGAAGCTTTCTTT

J: TRBJ1-5
size: -
D: -
V: TRBV12-2
CDR3: CASRPTGYRNQPQHF
DNA: TGTGCAAGTCGCCCGACAGGGTATAGGAATCAGCCCCAGCATTTT

J: TRBJ2-6
size: -
D: -
V: TRBV7-9
CDR3: CASSLAGSGANVLTF
DNA: TGTGCCAGCAGCTTGGCAGGCTCTGGGGCCAACGTCCTGACTTTC

J: TRBJ2-7
size: -
D: -
V: TRBV11-3
CDR3: CASSLVAGPEQYF
DNA: TGTGCCAGCAGCTTAGTCGCAGGGCCCGAGCAGTACTTC

J: TRBJ2-1
size: -
D: TRBD2
V: TRBV7-3
CDR3: CASSSNGGSSYNEQFF
DNA: TGTGCCAGCAGTAGCAACGGGGGGAGCTCCTACAATGAGCAGTTCTTC

J: TRBJ2-7
size: -
D: -
V: TRBV18
CDR3: CASSPDIHEQYF
DNA: TGTGCCAGCTCACCAGACATTCACGAGCAGTACTTC

J: TRBJ2-1
size: once
D: -
V: TRBV12-3/TRBV12-4
CDR3: CASTLYNEQFF
DNA: TGTGCCAGCACCTTGTACAATGAGCAGTTCTTC

J: TRBJ1-6
size: -
D: -
V: TRBV7-9
CDR3: CASSRQAHPGNSPLHF
DNA: TGTGCCAGCAGCCGACAGGCCCATCCGGGGAATTCACCCCTCCACTTT

J: TRBJ2-2
size: -
D: TRBD1
V: TRBV6-5
CDR3: CASSYGLTGGSGELFF
DNA: TGTGCCAGCAGTTACGGATTGACAGGGGGGAGCGGGGAGCTGTTTTTT

J: TRBJ1-5
size: -
D: TRBD1
V: TRBV28
CDR3: CASRTGGGADQPQHF
DNA: TGTGCCAGCAGGACAGGGGGGGGTGCGGATCAGCCCCAGCATTTT

J: TRBJ1-3
size: -
D: -
V: TRBV19
CDR3: CASSIGVATSGNTIYF
DNA: TGTGCCAGTAGTATAGGGGTAGCCACCTCTGGAAACACCATATATTTT

J: TRBJ1-2
size: -
D: TRBD1
V: TRBV19
CDR3: CASSPRDRVRGGYTF
DNA: TGTGCCAGTAGTCCCCGGGACAGGGTAAGAGGCGGCTACACCTTC

J: TRBJ2-2
size: -
D: -
V: TRBV5-4
CDR3: CASSWGAGTRGTGELFF
DNA: TGTGCCAGCAGCTGGGGTGCGGGGACGCGGGGCACCGGGGAGCTGTTTTTT

J: TRBJ2-1
size: -
D: -
V: TRBV7-2
CDR3: CASSLALGQHNEQFF
DNA: TGTGCCAGCAGCTTAGCGCTGGGACAACACAATGAGCAGTTCTTC

J: TRBJ2-2
size: once
D: -
V: TRBV4-3
CDR3: CASSPEGGAYTGELFF
DNA: TGCGCCAGCAGCCCCGAGGGGGGGGCATACACCGGGGAGCTGTTTTTT

J: TRBJ1-6
size: -
D: -
V: TRBV7-8
CDR3: CASSPLQALNSPLHF
DNA: TGTGCCAGCAGCCCCCTACAGGCGTTGAATTCACCCCTCCACTTT

J: TRBJ1-5
size: -
D: -
V: TRBV5-1
CDR3: CASSPLGGDQPQHF
DNA: TGCGCCAGCAGCCCCTTGGGGGGGGATCAGCCCCAGCATTTT

J: TRBJ1-4
size: -
D: -
V: TRBV19
CDR3: CASARQRNEKLFF
DNA: TGTGCCAGCGCAAGGCAGCGAAATGAAAAACTGTTTTTT

J: TRBJ1-2
size: -
D: TRBD1
V: TRBV6-1
CDR3: CASSETWDRGGYTF
DNA: TGTGCCAGCAGTGAAACCTGGGACAGAGGAGGCTACACCTTC

J: TRBJ2-1
size: -
D: -
V: TRBV3-1/TRBV3-2
CDR3: CASSQLGLANEQFF
DNA: TGTGCCAGCAGCCAGTTGGGACTGGCCAATGAGCAGTTCTTC

J: TRBJ2-1
size: -
D: -
V: TRBV19
CDR3: CASSPGDYNEQFF
DNA: TGTGCCAGTAGTCCCGGAGATTACAATGAGCAGTTCTTC

J: TRBJ2-1
size: -
D: TRBD1
V: TRBV7-3
CDR3: CASSQVGTGAVNEQFF
DNA: TGTGCCAGCAGCCAAGTCGGGACAGGGGCGGTTAATGAGCAGTTCTTC

J: TRBJ1-1
size: -
D: -
V: TRBV6-5
CDR3: CASRVQVNTEAFF
DNA: TGTGCCAGCAGGGTACAGGTGAACACTGAAGCTTTCTTT

J: TRBJ2-1
size: -
D: TRBD1
V: TRBV9
CDR3: CASSVRDSNEQFF
DNA: TGTGCCAGCAGCGTAAGGGACAGTAATGAGCAGTTCTTC

J: TRBJ1-1
size: -
D: TRBD1
V: TRBV7-9
CDR3: CASSLGQGFMNTEAFF
DNA: TGTGCCAGCAGCTTAGGACAGGGGTTTATGAACACTGAAGCTTTCTTT

J: TRBJ2-5
size: -
D: -
V: TRBV19
CDR3: CASSRSGGGETQYF
DNA: TGTGCCAGTAGTAGGAGTGGGGGCGGGGAGACCCAGTACTTC

J: TRBJ2-1
size: -
D: -
V: TRBV19
CDR3: CASSMRTYNEQFF
DNA: TGTGCCAGTAGTATGCGGACCTACAATGAGCAGTTCTTC

J: TRBJ2-7
size: -
D: TRBD1
V: TRBV6-5
CDR3: CASRGTGTSYEQYF
DNA: TGTGCCAGCCGCGGGACAGGAACTTCCTACGAGCAGTACTTC

J: TRBJ1-3
size: once
D: -
V: TRBV24-1
CDR3: CATSARGIAGNTIYF
DNA: TGTGCCACCAGTGCCCGGGGTATCGCTGGAAACACCATATATTTT

J: TRBJ1-1
size: -
D: -
V: TRBV19
CDR3: CASSPGLRNTEAFF
DNA: TGTGCCAGTAGTCCGGGACTCAGGAACACTGAAGCTTTCTTT

J: TRBJ1-1
size: -
D: -
V: TRBV6-5
CDR3: CASRLEMNTEAFF
DNA: TGTGCCAGCAGGCTAGAAATGAACACTGAAGCTTTCTTT

J: TRBJ2-5
size: few
D: TRBD2
V: TRBV30
CDR3: CAQRGRGQETQYF
DNA: TGTGCCCAAAGAGGGAGGGGTCAAGAGACCCAGTACTTC

J: TRBJ2-1
size: few
D: TRBD2
V: TRBV11-3
CDR3: CASSALAGEYNEQFF
DNA: TGTGCCAGCAGCGCCCTAGCGGGAGAATACAATGAGCAGTTCTTC

J: TRBJ2-2
size: -
D: -
V: TRBV6-5
CDR3: CASSYESHGELFF
DNA: TGTGCCAGCAGTTACGAGTCTCACGGGGAGCTGTTTTTT

J: TRBJ2-5
size: -
D: TRBD1
V: TRBV15
CDR3: CATSGTPGQLGETQYF
DNA: TGTGCCACCAGCGGGACACCGGGACAGCTGGGAGAGACCCAGTACTTC

J: TRBJ1-6
size: -
D: -
V: TRBV2
CDR3: CASSGQPNSPLHF
DNA: TGTGCCAGCAGTGGACAGCCTAATTCACCCCTCCACTTT

J: TRBJ2-1
size: -
D: TRBD2
V: TRBV30
CDR3: CAWSIGLAGGPTYNEQFF
DNA: TGTGCCTGGTCAATAGGACTAGCGGGGGGGCCCACCTACAATGAGCAGTTCTTC

J: TRBJ2-2
size: once
D: TRBD2
V: TRBV7-2
CDR3: CASSLQRGGVVNTGELFF
DNA: TGTGCCAGCAGCTTACAGCGGGGGGGAGTTGTGAACACCGGGGAGCTGTTTTTT